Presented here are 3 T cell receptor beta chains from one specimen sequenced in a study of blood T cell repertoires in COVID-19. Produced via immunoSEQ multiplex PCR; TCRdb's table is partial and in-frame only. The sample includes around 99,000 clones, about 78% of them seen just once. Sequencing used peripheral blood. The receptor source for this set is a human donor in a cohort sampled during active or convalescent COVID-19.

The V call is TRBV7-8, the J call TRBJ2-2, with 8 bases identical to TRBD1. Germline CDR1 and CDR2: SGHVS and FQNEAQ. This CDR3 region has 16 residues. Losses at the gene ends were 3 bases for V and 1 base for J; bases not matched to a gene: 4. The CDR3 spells CASSLVTGVNTGELFF. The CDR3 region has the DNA TGTGCCAGCAGCTTGGTGACAGGGGTGAACACCGGGGAGCTGTTTTTT.

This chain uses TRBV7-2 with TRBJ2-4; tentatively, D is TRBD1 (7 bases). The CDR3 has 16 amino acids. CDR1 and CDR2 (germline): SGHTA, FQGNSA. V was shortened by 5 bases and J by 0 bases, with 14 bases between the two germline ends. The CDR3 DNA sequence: TGTGCCAGCAGCAAGCAGGGGGGAGTAGCCAAAAACATTCAGTACTTC. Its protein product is CASSKQGGVAKNIQYF.

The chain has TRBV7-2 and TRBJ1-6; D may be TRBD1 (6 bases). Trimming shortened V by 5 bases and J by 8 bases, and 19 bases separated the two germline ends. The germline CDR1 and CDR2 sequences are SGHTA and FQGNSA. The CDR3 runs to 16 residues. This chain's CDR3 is CASSLKQGILDSPLHF. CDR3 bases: TGTGCCAGCAGCCTCAAACAGGGTATATTGGATTCACCCCTCCACTTT.